The clone carrying this TCR beta chain has ten or more counts. The antigen is not known. This sample stems from a study of response to subunit inactivated influenza vaccine. Study observations and caveats: Few additional T cells are recruited per seasonal influenza vaccination, authors suggested.

This CDR3 contains 15 residues. Trimming shortened V by 0 bases and J by 6 bases, and 15 bases separated the two germline ends. MiXCR, run by TCRdb on the RT-PCR reads, gives a single entry per CDR3 protein. Among fewer than 650,000 distinct CDR3 sequences listed, 10% to 15% were seen once. This TCR came from a middle-aged man who received an inactivated influenza vaccine. The specimen comprised PBMCs from blood, sampled 40 to 50 days after vaccination. The chain carries TRBV12-3 or TRBV12-4 and TRBJ2-7; D may be TRBD1 (6 bases). The CDR3 protein is CASSLAQGLFSEQYF. The CDR3 DNA reads TGTGCCAGCAGTTTAGCCCAGGGGCTGTTTTCCGAGCAGTACTTC.